The TCR beta chain under discussion was sequenced for a study of tumor-infiltrating lymphocytes in primary liver carcinoma. Blood RNA was derived from unsorted whole blood, and germline DNA was extracted too. The CDR3 is 15 amino acids. J lost 2 bases, V lost 5 bases, and 7 bases had no gene match. Germline V gene sequence: CDR1 MDHEN, CDR2 SYDVKM. Priming with a constant-region primer yielded TCR beta cDNA from 400 to 550 ng total RNA. Investigators got TCR beta libraries out of three nested multiplex PCR rounds, done with slightly modified ARM-PCR. TRBV1-TRBV30 forward primers paired with a C-beta reverse primer drove the first two PCR rounds, approximately 11 cycles each. One entry per CDR3 protein, called by TCRdb with MiXCR from the multiplex PCR reads. This sample has 300,000 to 400,000 distinct CDR3 sequences, with 65% found just once. In its sample, this clonotype was seen a few times.

Sequenced material: peripheral blood. This clonotype was sampled from a man between 35 and 55 years old with primary liver carcinoma and hepatitis B virus infection. The rearrangement links TRBV28 to TRBJ2-7, with 9 bases that match TRBD1. CDR3 amino acids: CASSAEGQGAYEQYF. DNA of the CDR3: TGTGCCAGCAGTGCTGAGGGACAGGGAGCCTACGAGCAGTACTTC.